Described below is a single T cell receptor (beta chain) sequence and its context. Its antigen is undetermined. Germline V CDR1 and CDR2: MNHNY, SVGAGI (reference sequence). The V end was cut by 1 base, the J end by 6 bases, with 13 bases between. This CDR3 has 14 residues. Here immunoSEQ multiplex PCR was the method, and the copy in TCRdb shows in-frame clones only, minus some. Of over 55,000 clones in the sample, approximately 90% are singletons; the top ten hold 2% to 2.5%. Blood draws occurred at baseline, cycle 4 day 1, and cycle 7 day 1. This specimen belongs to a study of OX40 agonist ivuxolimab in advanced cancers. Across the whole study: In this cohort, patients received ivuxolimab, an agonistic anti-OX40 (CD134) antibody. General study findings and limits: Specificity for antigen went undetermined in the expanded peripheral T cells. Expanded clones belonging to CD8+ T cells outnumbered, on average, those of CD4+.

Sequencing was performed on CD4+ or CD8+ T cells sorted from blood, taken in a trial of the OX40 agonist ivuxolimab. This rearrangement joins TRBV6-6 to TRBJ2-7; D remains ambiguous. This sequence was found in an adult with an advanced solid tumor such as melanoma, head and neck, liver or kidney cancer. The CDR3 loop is CASSYFAPVGEQYF. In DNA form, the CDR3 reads TGTGCCAGCAGTTACTTCGCACCCGTGGGCGAGCAGTACTTC.